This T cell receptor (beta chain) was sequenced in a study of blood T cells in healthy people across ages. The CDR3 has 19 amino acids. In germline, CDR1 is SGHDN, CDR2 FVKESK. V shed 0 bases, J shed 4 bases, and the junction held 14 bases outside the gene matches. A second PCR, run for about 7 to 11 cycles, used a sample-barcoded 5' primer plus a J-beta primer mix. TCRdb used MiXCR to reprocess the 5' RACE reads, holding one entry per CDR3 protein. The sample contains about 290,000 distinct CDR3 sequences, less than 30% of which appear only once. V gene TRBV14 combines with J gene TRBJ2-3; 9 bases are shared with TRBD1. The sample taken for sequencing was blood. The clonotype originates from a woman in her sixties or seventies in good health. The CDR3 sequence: CASSQEKPRTGAFPDTQYF. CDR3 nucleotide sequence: TGTGCCAGCAGCCAAGAAAAGCCTAGGACAGGGGCTTTCCCAGATACGCAGTATTTT.